This T cell receptor beta chain was captured in a study of T cell changes during pregnancy in multiple sclerosis. Clones were read by immunoSEQ multiplex PCR, and TCRdb kept only the in-frame ones, dropping some. In the table there are over 30,000 clones, roughly 91% of which are singletons. CDR1 is SGHDT, CDR2 YYEEEE, per germline. The CDR3 has 16 residues. V was clipped by 4 bases and J by 0 bases, with 16 bases between them. The clonotype originates from a female donor in good health, enrolled as a control in a pregnancy study. The gene calls are TRBV5-6 and TRBJ2-5, with D maybe TRBD1 (5 bases). The input for sequencing was CD8+ T cells from peripheral blood mononuclear cells, taken in the second trimester of pregnancy. The CDR3 bases are TGTGCCAGCAGCCCCGTAGGGGCGATCAACCAAGAGACCCAGTACTTC. It codes for CASSPVGAINQETQYF.